One sample yielded the 25 T cell receptor beta chains listed below, sequenced in a study of human T cells and chemical hapten exposure. Stated time point: pre-sensitization, week 0. As for treatment: therapeutic diphenylcyclopropenone sensitization with weekly scalp DPC. Via MiXCR, TCRdb re-called the RACE reads, giving one row per CDR3 protein. The profile shows more than 250,000 distinct CDR3 sequences, about 8.1% of them singletons. The sequences come from whole blood, collected in connection with sensitization to the hapten diphenylcyclopropenone (DPC). These receptors originate from a woman aged 35 to 49 with alopecia areata. Some clones in this sample may be carry-over from other donors' samples.

The CDR3 coding sequence is TGTGCCACCAGTGATGGGGATGAGCAGTTCTTC. Translating it yields CATSDGDEQFF. V usage is TRBV24-1 and J usage is TRBJ2-1; the D is unclear. V was pared by 3 bases and J by 8 bases, with 4 bases between. CDR3 size: 11 residues. Germline CDR1 is KGHDR and CDR2 is SFDVKD.

This chain connects TRBV5-1 to TRBJ2-1; 9 bases agree with TRBD1. Germline lookup yields CDR1 SGHRS and CDR2 YFSETQ. The CDR3 sequence is 13 residues long. Germline trimming cut 4 bases from V and 14 bases from J; bases unmatched to any gene: 10. This chain's CDR3 is CASSPPGTGLKFF. The CDR3 coding sequence is TGCGCCAGCAGCCCCCCCGGGACAGGGTTGAAGTTCTTC.

The V gene is TRBV7-2, the J gene TRBJ1-1; D is uncertain. V was pared by 2 bases and J by 1 base, with 8 bases between. This CDR3 has 14 amino acids. Germline CDR1 and CDR2: SGHTA and FQGNSA. In DNA form, the CDR3 reads TGTGCCAGCAGCTTATGGGTGCCGAACACTGAAGCTTTCTTT. Translated, it gives CASSLWVPNTEAFF.

V usage is TRBV12-3 or TRBV12-4 and J usage is TRBJ2-1; D gene unclear. The ends were cut back, 4 bases at V and 5 bases at J, with 6 bases in the middle. The CDR3 runs 12 residues. The CDR3, as DNA: TGTGCCAGCAGTTCCCGGGACAATGAGCAGTTCTTC. This encodes CASSSRDNEQFF.

This clonotype was seen a few times. This chain links TRBV18 with TRBJ2-2; no clear D gene. The V end was cut by 1 base, the J end by 6 bases, with 6 bases between. The germline V gene has CDR1 KGHSH and CDR2 LQKENI. The CDR3 spans 13 residues. The CDR3 DNA reads as TGTGCCAGCTCACCACTAAACGCCGGGGAGCTGTTTTTT. This codes for CASSPLNAGELFF.

Only a few counts were recorded for this clonotype. The CDR3 is CASSVAPLAGAHEQYF. The CDR3, as DNA: TGTGCCAGCAGCGTAGCTCCGCTAGCGGGAGCGCACGAGCAGTACTTC. This chain connects TRBV9 to TRBJ2-7, with TRBD2 matching over 10 bases. There are 16 residues in the CDR3. The J segment lost 5 bases and the V segment lost 0 bases, leaving 8 bases of the junction unmatched. Looked up from germline, CDR1 is SGDLS and CDR2 is YYNGEE.

The chain combines TRBV6-2 or TRBV6-3 with TRBJ2-7; TRBD2 aligns across 14 bases. There are 15 residues in the CDR3. Trimming cost V 7 bases and J 4 bases; bases outside gene matches: 6. Per the germline V gene, CDR1 is MNHEY and CDR2 is SVGEGT. The CDR3 is CASKGLAGVTYEQYF. The CDR3 DNA is TGTGCCAGCAAGGGACTAGCGGGAGTAACGTACGAGCAGTACTTC.

This clonotype was detected only a few times. The chain employs TRBV25-1 and TRBJ1-4; D call uncertain. Germline assignment: CDR1 MGHDK and CDR2 SYGVNS. This CDR3 has 13 amino acids. V dropped 0 bases and J dropped 8 bases, with 7 bases sitting between them. DNA of the CDR3: TGTGCCAGCAGTGAATACTGGACGGAAAAACTGTTTTTT. It is translated as CASSEYWTEKLFF.

Worth noting for this clonotype: This could be a read error, since a much larger clone is one nucleotide away. The chain uses TRBV29-1 and TRBJ2-1; D is uncertain. The CDR3 totals 13 residues. The ends were cut back, 4 bases at V and 12 bases at J, with 19 bases in the middle. In germline, CDR1 is SQVTM, CDR2 ANQGSEA. The CDR3 region is CSVVVFPAVGQFF. The CDR3 region has the DNA TGCAGCGTTGTTGTCTTCCCCGCGGTTGGGCAGTTCTTC.

This clonotype was seen a handful of times. This rearrangement joins TRBV7-6 to TRBJ2-1; 8 nucleotides align to TRBD2. Germline CDR1 is SGHVS and CDR2 is FNYEAQ. V dropped 3 bases and J dropped 2; count of bases not matched to a gene: 3. This CDR3 region has 15 residues. The CDR3 DNA follows: TGTGCCAGCAGCTTTTCCGGGAGGGCCTACAATGAGCAGTTCTTC. This encodes CASSFSGRAYNEQFF.

This chain uses TRBV10-3 with TRBJ2-1, with D hard to call. Germline V gene sequence: CDR1 ENHRY, CDR2 SYGVKD. V lost 6 bases and J lost 5, with 8 bases in between. This CDR3 has 12 residues. CDR3 nucleotides: TGTGCCATCAGCGATTCAGACAATGAGCAGTTCTTC. It is translated as CAISDSDNEQFF.

There are many counts of this clonotype. The V and J genes are TRBV27 and TRBJ2-7; D might be TRBD2 (6 bases). The CDR3 is made up of 14 amino acids. Germline V gives CDR1 MNHEY, CDR2 SMNVEV (reference sequence). The V and J ends lost 4 bases and 3 bases respectively, with 13 bases between them. CDR3 DNA: TGTGCCAGCAGTTCATTGACTAGGCGCTACGAGCAGTACTTC. It specifies CASSSLTRRYEQYF.

This clonotype was found many times. The chain couples TRBV5-1 to TRBJ2-1, with TRBD2 matching over 11 bases. The CDR3 length is 14 residues. The germline V gene has CDR1 SGHRS and CDR2 YFSETQ. J gave up 10 bases and V 2 bases, and 5 bases lay outside the gene matches. The CDR3 spells CASSFSGRVWEQFF. CDR3 bases: TGCGCCAGCAGCTTTAGCGGGAGGGTCTGGGAGCAGTTCTTC.

This clonotype was counted a few times. This chain joins TRBV11-3 and TRBJ2-3; no clear D. The germline V and J ends were trimmed by 2 bases and 1 base, with 7 bases remaining between them. Germline CDR1 and CDR2: SGHNT and YENEEA. The CDR3 covers 14 residues. As DNA, the CDR3 is TGTGCCAGCAGCTTAAGTGACGGCACAGATACGCAGTATTTT. Residues: CASSLSDGTDTQYF.

J is TRBJ2-7 and V is TRBV4-1; 9 bases fit TRBD1. CDR1 and CDR2 from the germline V gene are MGHRA and YSYEKL. Unmatched junction bases numbered 5, after V lost 3 bases and J lost 2 bases. The CDR3 covers 15 residues. The CDR3 protein is CASSHPGTGTYEQYF. The CDR3 nucleotides are TGCGCCAGCAGCCATCCCGGGACAGGGACCTACGAGCAGTACTTC.

Written as DNA, the CDR3 is TGTGCCATCAGGTCCGGCTACAATCAGCCCCAGCATTTT. Its protein product is CAIRSGYNQPQHF. The chain recombines TRBV10-3 with TRBJ1-5; the D is unclear. This CDR3 has 13 amino acids. In germline, CDR1 is ENHRY, CDR2 SYGVKD. V lost 6 bases and J 3 bases, leaving 9 bases between the germline ends.

At least ten counts were recorded for this clonotype. The rearrangement joins TRBV12-3 or TRBV12-4 to TRBJ1-1; 7 bases are shared with TRBD1. Trimming removed 5 bases from V and 2 bases from J; junction bases left unmatched: 5. This CDR3 spans 14 amino acids. The CDR3 spells CASSPGQPNTEAFF. The CDR3 DNA sequence: TGTGCCAGCAGTCCGGGACAGCCTAACACTGAAGCTTTCTTT.

Only a few counts were recorded for this clonotype. The CDR3 bases are TGTGCCAGCAGCTTAGCGTACTCCAGCGATACGCAGTATTTT. It encodes CASSLAYSSDTQYF. The rearrangement joins TRBV7-6 to TRBJ2-3; D unclear. Germline loops: CDR1 SGHVS, CDR2 FNYEAQ. This CDR3 has 14 amino acids. V was cut by 0 bases and J by 6 bases, with 10 bases left in between.

This clonotype was seen ten or more times. The V call is TRBV19, the J call TRBJ2-7; TRBD1 agrees at 9 bases. The CDR3 length is 14 residues. The germline CDR1 and CDR2 sequences are LNHDA and SQIVND (reference sequence). V lost 7 bases to trimming and J lost 6 bases; unmatched junction nucleotides: 10. The CDR3 nucleotides are TGTGCCAGTACCCACCGGGACAGGGCGGGCGAGCAGTACTTC. Translation: CASTHRDRAGEQYF.

This clonotype was found many times. This chain connects TRBV7-9 to TRBJ2-1; D ambiguous. CDR1 and CDR2 from the germline V gene are SEHNR and FQNEAQ (reference sequence). Trimming shortened V by 2 bases and J by 7 bases, and 3 bases separated the two germline ends. This CDR3 comprises 11 residues. CDR3 loop: CASSLQNEQFF. Written as DNA, the CDR3 is TGTGCCAGCAGCTTACAAAATGAGCAGTTCTTC.

The DNA for the CDR3 is TGTGCCAGCAGTTCCCCCGCGACAGGAGGGAAGACCGGGGAGCTGTTTTTT. Its protein is CASSSPATGGKTGELFF. V and J are TRBV28 and TRBJ2-2, with D perhaps being TRBD1 or TRBD2 (6 bases each). In germline, CDR1 is MDHEN, CDR2 SYDVKM. Trimming removed 4 bases at V and 5 bases at J, with 20 bases between. The CDR3 has 17 amino acids.

The rearrangement links TRBV2 to TRBJ2-2, with 8 bases that match TRBD1. J was trimmed by 2 bases and V by 5 bases; bases with no gene match: 4. Germline loops: CDR1 SNHLY, CDR2 FYNNEI. The CDR3 is made up of 15 amino acids. CDR3 coding DNA: TGTGCCAGCAGTCAGGACAGGGTCAACACCGGGGAGCTGTTTTTT. This translates into CASSQDRVNTGELFF.

The sample holds a few counts of this clonotype. The chain employs TRBV6-5 and TRBJ2-1; D unresolved. Trimming pared 4 bases from V and 9 bases from J, leaving 7 bases between. The CDR3 spans 11 residues. In germline, CDR1 is MNHEY, CDR2 SVGAGI. CDR3 loop: CASSFYFEQFF. CDR3 in DNA: TGTGCCAGCAGTTTCTATTTTGAGCAGTTCTTC.

CDR3 sequence reads: CASSVGDIQYF. The CDR3 coding sequence is TGTGCCAGCAGCGTAGGAGACATTCAGTACTTC. The rearrangement joins TRBV9 to TRBJ2-4, with D unclear. The CDR3 length is 11 residues. CDR1 SGDLS and CDR2 YYNGEE come from the germline V gene. Trimming removed 0 bases from V and 8 bases from J, with 3 bases in between.

The sample holds a few counts of this clonotype. The chain recombines TRBV7-9 with TRBJ2-5; D is unresolved. V was clipped by 0 bases and J by 5 bases, with 7 bases between them. This CDR3 region has 13 residues. Looked up from germline, CDR1 is SEHNR and CDR2 is FQNEAQ (reference sequence). The CDR3 reads CASSLALWETQYF. The DNA for the CDR3 is TGTGCCAGCAGCTTAGCGCTATGGGAGACCCAGTACTTC. Variable domain in full (rest from reference TRBV7-9 and TRBJ2-5): DTGVSQNPRHKITKRGQNVTFRCDPISEHNRLYWYRQTLGQGPEFLTYFQNEAQLEKSRLLSDRFSAERPKGSFSTLEIQRTEQGDSAMYLCASSLALWETQYFGPGTRLLVL.